Presented here are 3 T cell receptor beta chains from one specimen sequenced in a study of OX40 agonist ivuxolimab in advanced cancers. Sequenced by immunoSEQ multiplex PCR; TCRdb stores in-frame clones only, minus some. The data contain about 93,000 clones, roughly 90% of them singletons. Sample: CD4+ or CD8+ T cells sorted from blood, taken in a trial of the OX40 agonist ivuxolimab. These receptors all come from an adult with an advanced solid tumor such as melanoma, head and neck, liver or kidney cancer.

The rearrangement links TRBV14 to TRBJ2-3; 10 positions match TRBD1. Germline CDR1 SGHDN, CDR2 FVKESK. This CDR3 spans 15 amino acids. The V and J ends lost 4 bases and 8 bases, in that order; junction bases with no gene match: 9. The CDR3 DNA reads as TGTGCCAGCAGCCTCCGGACAGGGGGGAAGGGTACGCAGTATTTT. This sequence encodes CASSLRTGGKGTQYF.

This clone was detected only a few times. The CDR3 sequence: CASSTQGRGRDTGELFF. The DNA of the CDR3 is TGTGCCAGCAGCACCCAAGGGAGGGGGCGAGACACCGGGGAGCTGTTTTTT. V and J are TRBV7-2 and TRBJ2-2, with D possibly called TRBD1 or TRBD2 (7 bases each). V lost 5 bases and J lost 3, with 19 bases in between. CDR1 SGHTA and CDR2 FQGNSA come from the germline V gene. This CDR3 spans 17 amino acids.

V usage is TRBV28 and J usage is TRBJ1-1; D is possibly TRBD1 (6 bases). Trimming left V 8 bases short and J 1 base short, with 14 bases between. The CDR3 runs 14 residues. CDR1 is MDHEN and CDR2 is SYDVKM in the germline V gene. As DNA, the CDR3 is TGTGCCAGCGGACGAGACAGGCGGAACACTGAAGCTTTCTTT. Protein product: CASGRDRRNTEAFF. The full variable domain, with the rest looked up from reference TRBV28 and TRBJ1-1, is DVKVTQSSRYLVKRTGEKVFLECVQDMDHENMFWYRQDPGLGLRLIYFSYDVKMKEKGDIPEGYSVSREKKERFSLILESASTNQTSMYLCASGRDRRNTEAFFGQGTRLTVV.